Following are 17 T cell receptor beta chains from one sample sequenced in a study of shared clonotypes between healthy human individuals. Profiled with immunoSEQ multiplex PCR; TCRdb holds only in-frame clones, not every one. This table holds around 2.1 million clones, about 94% found once. Material for sequencing was naive CD4+ T cells sorted from blood. Subset described: CD45RA+ positively selected. Receptors originate from a man between 18 and 29 years old in good health.

This chain connects TRBV6-5 to TRBJ2-7; D gene uncertain. Germline values: CDR1 MNHEY, CDR2 SVGAGI. Trimming pared 10 bases from V and 2 bases from J, leaving 3 bases between. This CDR3 has 9 residues. The CDR3 DNA reads as TGTGCCACCCCCTACGAGCAGTACTTC. Its protein product is CATPYEQYF.

The J gene is TRBJ1-1, the V gene TRBV25-1, with D possibly TRBD1 on 6 matching bases. The CDR3 is 14 residues long. Germline-derived CDR1 and CDR2 are MGHDK and SYGVNS. The ends were cut back, 6 bases at V and 4 bases at J, with 15 bases in the middle. CDR3 sequence (DNA): TGTGCCAGCAGCGCTACCTCAGGGGCCACTGAAGCTTTCTTT. This codes for CASSATSGATEAFF. The complete variable domain, with remaining parts taken from reference TRBV25-1 and TRBJ1-1, reads EADIYQTPRYLVIGTGKKITLECSQTMGHDKMYWYQQDPGMELHLIHYSYGVNSTEKGDLSSESTVSRIRTEHFPLTLESARPSHTSQYLCASSATSGATEAFFGQGTRLTVV.

J is TRBJ1-4 and V is TRBV6-1; D gene uncertain. The CDR3 totals 15 residues. The germline V and J ends were trimmed by 1 base and 3 bases, with 9 bases remaining between them. The germline CDR1 and CDR2 sequences are MNHNS and SASEGT. The CDR3 DNA reads TGTGCCAGCAGTGAAGTGGCAGACCCTAATGAAAAACTGTTTTTT. This encodes CASSEVADPNEKLFF.

This clone was seen only once. CDR3 sequence reads: CASSLTSGTGELFF. The CDR3 DNA reads as TGTGCCAGCAGCTTGACTAGCGGGACCGGGGAGCTGTTTTTT. The chain couples TRBV7-2 to TRBJ2-2, with TRBD2 matching 10 bases. The length of the CDR3 is 14 residues. The V segment lost 3 bases and the J segment 5 bases; nucleotides outside the gene matches: 0. From germline, CDR1 is SGHTA and CDR2 FQGNSA.

The chain recombines TRBV6-5 with TRBJ2-5, with TRBD2 identical over 12 bases. CDR1 and CDR2 from the germline V gene are MNHEY and SVGAGI. CDR3 length equals 15 residues. The V segment lost 4 bases and the J segment 4 bases; nucleotides outside the gene matches: 4. The CDR3 DNA reads TGTGCCAGCAGTTCCCTGACTAGCGGGGGAGAGACCCAGTACTTC. Translated, it gives CASSSLTSGGETQYF.

The chain combines TRBV7-2 with TRBJ1-1, with a weak D call TRBD1 (5 bases). The CDR3 totals 14 residues. The ends were cut back, 5 bases at V and 4 bases at J, with 14 bases in the middle. Per the germline V gene, CDR1 is SGHTA and CDR2 is FQGNSA. The CDR3 DNA is TGTGCCAGCAGCGCCAGGGAGGCGGCCACTGAAGCTTTCTTT. Translating it yields CASSAREAATEAFF.

The V and J genes are TRBV6-1 and TRBJ1-4; 9 nucleotides match TRBD1. This CDR3 spans 15 amino acids. V lost 5 bases to trimming and J lost 8 bases; unmatched junction nucleotides: 9. CDR1 is MNHNS, CDR2 SASEGT, per germline. CDR3 protein: CASSPWDRVGEKLFF. CDR3 in DNA: TGTGCCAGCAGTCCATGGGACAGGGTGGGGGAAAAACTGTTTTTT.

This sequence joins TRBV7-2 and TRBJ2-2; 9 positions match TRBD1. Per germline, CDR1 SGHTA and CDR2 FQGNSA. This CDR3 is built from 14 residues. The J segment lost 5 bases and the V segment lost 5 bases, leaving 3 bases of the junction unmatched. The CDR3 sequence is CASSPGTGTGELFF. The CDR3 DNA is TGTGCCAGCAGCCCTGGGACAGGGACCGGGGAGCTGTTTTTT.

In nucleotides, the CDR3 is TGTGCCAGTAGTCTCTTAACAGGGGGGCAGCCCCAGCATTTT. Translated: CASSLLTGGQPQHF. The chain joins TRBV19 to TRBJ1-5, with 8 positions matching TRBD1. Trimming took 5 bases from V and 7 from J; bases not matched to a gene: 7. The length of the CDR3 is 14 residues. Germline V gene lookup returns CDR1 LNHDA and CDR2 SQIVND (reference sequence).

As for this clone: Within the sample, other DNA sequences also encode this same CDR3. This chain links TRBV9 with TRBJ2-3, with D perhaps given as TRBD1 or TRBD2 (6 bases each). Trimming left V 0 bases short and J 1 base short, with 9 bases between. Germline V CDR1 and CDR2: SGDLS, YYNGEE. There are 15 residues in the CDR3. The CDR3 loop reads CASSVGRGGTDTQYF. The DNA for the CDR3 is TGTGCCAGCAGCGTAGGAAGGGGGGGCACAGATACGCAGTATTTT.

The chain uses TRBV5-1 and TRBJ2-7; 8 bases align to TRBD1. Germline CDR1 and CDR2: SGHRS and YFSETQ. The CDR3 covers 14 residues. With V trimmed by 4 bases and J by 6 bases, 9 bases remained unmatched. The CDR3: CASSLGTGGSEQYF. The CDR3 DNA reads TGCGCCAGCAGCCTCGGGACAGGTGGTAGCGAGCAGTACTTC.

This clone was counted once. This chain connects TRBV9 to TRBJ1-1; 11 nucleotides agree with TRBD1. The CDR3 is made up of 14 amino acids. V was clipped by 5 bases and J by 3 bases; unmatched bases: 3. Germline-derived CDR1 and CDR2 are SGDLS and YYNGEE. The CDR3, as DNA: TGTGCCAGCAGGGCGGGACAGGGGGACACTGAAGCTTTCTTT. Its protein product is CASRAGQGDTEAFF.

The V call is TRBV30, the J call TRBJ1-5; D unclear. V was pared by 0 bases and J by 7 bases, with 10 bases between. The CDR3 has 13 residues. Per the germline V gene, CDR1 is GTSNPN and CDR2 is SVGIG (reference sequence). In DNA, the CDR3 is TGTGCCTGGAGTGTCCCACTTGGGCAGCCCCAGCATTTT. Its translation is CAWSVPLGQPQHF.

This CDR3 is CASSVDTNQPQHF. The CDR3 nucleotides read TGTGCCAGCAGTGTGGACACAAATCAGCCCCAGCATTTT. The V call is TRBV2, the J call TRBJ1-5; TRBD1 is a possible D gene (5 bases). Germline CDR1 reads SNHLY; CDR2 reads FYNNEI. V lost 4 bases, J lost 4 bases, and 8 bases lay in between. CDR3 length: 13 residues.

This chain connects TRBV7-2 to TRBJ1-2; no reliable D call. The CDR3 runs 15 residues. The V and J ends lost 4 bases and 5 bases respectively, with 17 bases between them. Per germline, CDR1 SGHTA and CDR2 FQGNSA. The CDR3 sequence is CASSSAPRAIYGYTF. The CDR3 nucleotides read TGTGCCAGCAGCTCGGCCCCGCGGGCCATTTATGGCTACACCTTC.

The chain employs TRBV18 and TRBJ2-2; a weak D match, TRBD2 (6 bases). The V gene's germline CDR1 is KGHSH and CDR2 LQKENI. Trimming stripped 6 bases from V and 6 bases from J, with 14 bases between. There are 14 residues in the CDR3. The CDR3: CASSQLRESGELFF. In DNA, the CDR3 is TGTGCCAGCTCCCAATTACGGGAGTCCGGGGAGCTGTTTTTT.

V usage is TRBV5-1 and J usage is TRBJ2-1; 10 bases are shared with TRBD2. CDR1 is SGHRS and CDR2 is YFSETQ in the germline V gene. This CDR3 has 16 amino acids. V lost 0 bases and J lost 10; bases outside the gene matches: 10. As DNA, the CDR3 is TGCGCCAGCAGCTTGGGCCTAGCGGGGGCCCGGGGAGAGCAGTTCTTC. The encoded protein is CASSLGLAGARGEQFF. Together with reference TRBV5-1 and TRBJ2-1, the CDR3 gives the full variable domain: KAGVTQTPRYLIKTRGQQVTLSCSPISGHRSVSWYQQTPGQGLQFLFEYFSETQRNKGNFPGRFSGRQFSNSRSEMNVSTLELGDSALYLCASSLGLAGARGEQFFGPGTRLTVL.